The present T cell receptor (beta chain) was sequenced within a study of shared clonotypes between healthy human individuals. The CDR3 runs 14 residues. The germline gives CDR1 SQVTM, CDR2 ANQGSEA. Trimming stripped 3 bases from V and 5 bases from J, with 16 bases between. Among the unsorted PBMC samples, replicate PCRs used about 310 ng DNA, 25,000 to 35,000 T cell genomes. Sequencing was performed with immunoSEQ multiplex PCR; in TCRdb, only in-frame clones are kept and a portion is missing. The sample includes a few hundred thousand clones, 70% to 85% seen only once; the top ten take about 12%. The V and J genes are TRBV29-1 and TRBJ2-5; possibly TRBD1 for D (5 bases). This clonotype was sampled from a middle-aged woman in good health. Some clones in this sample may be carry-over from other donors' samples. The sample comprised PBMCs. Written as DNA, the CDR3 is TGCAGCGTTGATTCGGGTCAGGGTAGGGAGACCCAGTACTTC. Translating gives CSVDSGQGRETQYF.